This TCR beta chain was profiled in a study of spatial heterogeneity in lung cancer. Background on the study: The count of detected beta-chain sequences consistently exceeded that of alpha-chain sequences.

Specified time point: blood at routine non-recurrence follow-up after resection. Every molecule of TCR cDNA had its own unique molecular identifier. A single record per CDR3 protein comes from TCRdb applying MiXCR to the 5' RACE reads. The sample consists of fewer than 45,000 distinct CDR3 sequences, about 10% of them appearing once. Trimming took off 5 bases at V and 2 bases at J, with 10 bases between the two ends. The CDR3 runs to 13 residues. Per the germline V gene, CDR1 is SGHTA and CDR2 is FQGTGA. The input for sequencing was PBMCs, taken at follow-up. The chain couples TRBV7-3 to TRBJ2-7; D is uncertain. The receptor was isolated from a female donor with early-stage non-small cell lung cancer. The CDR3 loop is CASSRGRAYEQYF. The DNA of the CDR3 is TGTGCCAGCAGCCGAGGACGGGCCTACGAGCAGTACTTC.